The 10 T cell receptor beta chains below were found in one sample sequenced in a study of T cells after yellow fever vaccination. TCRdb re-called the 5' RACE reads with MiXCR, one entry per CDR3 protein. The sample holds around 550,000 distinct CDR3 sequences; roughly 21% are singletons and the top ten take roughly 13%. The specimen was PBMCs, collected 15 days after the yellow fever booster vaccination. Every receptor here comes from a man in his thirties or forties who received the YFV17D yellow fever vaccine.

The CDR3 DNA reads as TGCAGTGCTGACAATACCTACGAGCAGTACTTC. Protein product: CSADNTYEQYF. This sequence joins TRBV20-1 and TRBJ2-7; D unresolved. The ends were cut back, 5 bases at V and 2 bases at J, with 7 bases in the middle. The CDR3 has 11 residues. Germline lookup yields CDR1 DFQATT and CDR2 SNEGSKA (reference sequence).

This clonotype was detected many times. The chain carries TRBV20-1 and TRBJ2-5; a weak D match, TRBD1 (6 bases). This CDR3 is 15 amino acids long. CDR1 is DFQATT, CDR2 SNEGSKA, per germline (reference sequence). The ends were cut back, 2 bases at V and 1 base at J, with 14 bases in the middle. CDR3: CSARNNRVPQETQYF. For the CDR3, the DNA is TGCAGTGCTAGAAACAACAGGGTGCCCCAAGAGACCCAGTACTTC.

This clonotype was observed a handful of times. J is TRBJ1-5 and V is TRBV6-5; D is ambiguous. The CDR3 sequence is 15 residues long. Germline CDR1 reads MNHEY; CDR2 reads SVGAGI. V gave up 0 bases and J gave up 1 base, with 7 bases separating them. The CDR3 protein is CASSYSAGSNQPQHF. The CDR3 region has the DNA TGTGCCAGCAGTTACTCGGCGGGGAGCAATCAGCCCCAGCATTTT.

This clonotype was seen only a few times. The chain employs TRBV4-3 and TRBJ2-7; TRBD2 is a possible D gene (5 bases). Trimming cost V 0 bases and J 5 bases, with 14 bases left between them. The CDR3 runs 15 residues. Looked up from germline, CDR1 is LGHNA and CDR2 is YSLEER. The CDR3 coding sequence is TGCGCCAGCAGCCAAGAATTGTGGACGGGGAACGAGCAGTACTTC. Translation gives CASSQELWTGNEQYF.

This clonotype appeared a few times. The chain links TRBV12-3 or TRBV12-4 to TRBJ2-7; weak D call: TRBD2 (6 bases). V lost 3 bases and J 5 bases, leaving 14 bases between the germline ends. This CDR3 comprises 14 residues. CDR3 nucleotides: TGTGCCAGCAGTTTTCGACTAGGGCCTGACGAGCAGTACTTC. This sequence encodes CASSFRLGPDEQYF.

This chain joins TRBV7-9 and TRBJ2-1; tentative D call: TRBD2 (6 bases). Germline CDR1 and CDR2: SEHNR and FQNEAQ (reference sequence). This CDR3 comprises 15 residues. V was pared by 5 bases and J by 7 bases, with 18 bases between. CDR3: CASSPDRDLINEQFF. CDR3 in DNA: TGTGCCAGCAGCCCGGACCGGGACTTGATAAATGAGCAGTTCTTC.

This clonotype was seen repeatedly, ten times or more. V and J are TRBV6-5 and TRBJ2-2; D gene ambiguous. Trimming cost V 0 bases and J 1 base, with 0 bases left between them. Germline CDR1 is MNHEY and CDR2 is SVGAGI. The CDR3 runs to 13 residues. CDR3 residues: CASSYSNTGELFF. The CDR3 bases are TGTGCCAGCAGTTACTCGAACACCGGGGAGCTGTTTTTT.

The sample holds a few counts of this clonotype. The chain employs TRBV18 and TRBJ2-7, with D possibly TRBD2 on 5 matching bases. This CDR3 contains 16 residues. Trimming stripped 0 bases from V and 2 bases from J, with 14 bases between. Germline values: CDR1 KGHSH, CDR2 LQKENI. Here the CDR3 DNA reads TGTGCCAGCTCACCACCGCTAATGAACGGGACCTACGAGCAGTACTTC. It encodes CASSPPLMNGTYEQYF.

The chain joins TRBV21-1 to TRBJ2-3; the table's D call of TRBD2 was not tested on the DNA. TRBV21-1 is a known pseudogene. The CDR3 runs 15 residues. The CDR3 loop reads CASSQLGGGGDTQYF. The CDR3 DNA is TGTGCCAGCAGTCAGTTGGGGGGAGGCGGAGATACGCAGTATTTT.

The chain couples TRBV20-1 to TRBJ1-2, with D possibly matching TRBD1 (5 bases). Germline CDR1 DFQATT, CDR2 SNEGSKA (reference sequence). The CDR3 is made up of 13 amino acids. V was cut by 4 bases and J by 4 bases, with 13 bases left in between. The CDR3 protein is CSAIRDGGYGYTF. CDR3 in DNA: TGCAGTGCTATCCGGGATGGGGGCTATGGCTACACCTTC.